What follows are 26 T cell receptor beta chains derived from one specimen sequenced in a study of cytomegalovirus exposure and HLA in healthy donors. It was with 60 Vbeta and 13 Jbeta primers that the PCR ran. Sequenced by immunoSEQ multiplex PCR; TCRdb stores in-frame clones only, minus some. The data hold fewer than 100,000 clones, with around three quarters observed a single time. Specimen: PBMCs. The receptors were gathered from a male donor in good health and CMV-seronegative.

The chain joins TRBV29-1 to TRBJ2-5, with 13 bases aligning to TRBD2. This CDR3 comprises 14 residues. Per the germline V gene, CDR1 is SQVTM and CDR2 is ANQGSEA. The ends lost 4 bases at V and 2 bases at J; junction bases unmatched: 1. CDR3 loop: CSVATSGGQETQYF. The DNA for the CDR3 is TGCAGCGTTGCGACTAGCGGGGGGCAAGAGACCCAGTACTTC.

The chain combines TRBV6-5 with TRBJ1-1; 7 bases are a match to TRBD1. The V gene end was trimmed by 4 bases and the J gene end by 0 bases; junction bases not matched to a gene: 5. Germline CDR1 MNHEY, CDR2 SVGAGI. The length of the CDR3 is 15 residues. CDR3 protein: CASSSTGLMNTEAFF. The CDR3 nucleotides are TGTGCCAGCAGTTCGACAGGGCTGATGAACACTGAAGCTTTCTTT.

V is TRBV5-1 and J is TRBJ2-7; 7 nucleotides line up with TRBD1. Germline-derived CDR1 and CDR2 are SGHRS and YFSETQ. The V gene end was trimmed by 5 bases and the J gene end by 2 bases; junction bases not matched to a gene: 13. The CDR3 covers 16 residues. The CDR3 sequence is CASSPLLDRPTYEQYF. DNA for the CDR3: TGCGCCAGCAGTCCCTTATTGGACAGGCCCACCTACGAGCAGTACTTC.

This clone has a single count. V gene TRBV6-6 combines with J gene TRBJ2-1; D gene ambiguous. The V gene lost 4 bases and the J gene lost 10 bases, with 8 bases spanning the gap. Per germline, CDR1 MNHNY and CDR2 SVGAGI (reference sequence). The CDR3 is made up of 11 amino acids. As DNA, the CDR3 is TGTGCCAGCAGTTTACAGCAAGAGCAGTTCTTC. Residues: CASSLQQEQFF.

The genes are TRBV19 and TRBJ2-5; D perhaps matches TRBD2 (7 bases). V lost 1 base, J lost 5 bases, and 20 bases lay in between. The CDR3 totals 17 residues. Germline-derived CDR1 and CDR2 are LNHDA and SQIVND (reference sequence). In DNA form, the CDR3 reads TGTGCCAGTAGTATAGGGTACCCCGGGGGGCGAGGGGAGACCCAGTACTTC. Amino acid sequence: CASSIGYPGGRGETQYF.

For the CDR3, the DNA is TGTGCCAGCAGACACTCCGGGACAGGGCCTATCATCTCTGGAAACACCATATATTTT. This sequence encodes CASRHSGTGPIISGNTIYF. The J gene is TRBJ1-3, the V gene TRBV11-3; 9 nucleotides match TRBD1. Germline loops: CDR1 SGHNT, CDR2 YENEEA. V shed 6 bases and J 0 bases; nucleotides not matched to a gene: 15. The CDR3 is 19 amino acids.

V gene TRBV30 combines with J gene TRBJ1-1; a possible D gene is TRBD1 (5 bases). The CDR3 totals 13 residues. Germline-derived CDR1 and CDR2 are GTSNPN and SVGIG (reference sequence). V lost 2 bases, J lost 7 bases, and 14 bases lay in between. CDR3 bases: TGTGCCTGGAGTCGACACGGGGGGAGTGAAGCTTTCTTT. It codes for CAWSRHGGSEAFF. The whole variable domain, filled in from reference TRBV30 and TRBJ1-1, reads SQTIHQWPATLVQPVGSPLSLECTVEGTSNPNLYWYRQAAGRGLQLLFYSVGIGQISSEVPQNLSASRPQDRQFILSSKKLLLSDSGFYLCAWSRHGGSEAFFGQGTRLTVV.

This chain uses TRBV12-5 with TRBJ2-5, with TRBD2 identical over 12 bases. CDR1 and CDR2 (germline): LGHNT, FRNRAP. The CDR3 extends over 15 amino acids. V was clipped by 5 bases and J by 5 bases; unmatched bases: 6. CDR3 sequence: CASGPGLAGSETQYF. The CDR3 DNA follows: TGTGCTAGTGGTCCAGGACTAGCGGGGAGCGAGACCCAGTACTTC.

This chain joins TRBV6-1 and TRBJ1-4; maybe TRBD1 (6 bases). The CDR3 has 15 residues. Per the germline V gene, CDR1 is MNHNS and CDR2 is SASEGT. Trimming removed 3 bases at V and 8 bases at J, with 16 bases between. The CDR3 region is CASSEERGGGEKLFF. CDR3 in DNA: TGTGCCAGCAGTGAGGAAAGGGGGGGCGGGGAAAAACTGTTTTTT.

V usage is TRBV2 and J usage is TRBJ2-5; D is ambiguous. The CDR3 has 13 residues. Germline V gene sequence: CDR1 SNHLY, CDR2 FYNNEI. Trimming left V 6 bases short and J 5 bases short, with 13 bases between. In DNA, the CDR3 is TGTGCCAGCAGGTTCGCCTCCCGGGAGACCCAGTACTTC. It encodes CASRFASRETQYF. The complete variable domain, with remaining parts taken from reference TRBV2 and TRBJ2-5, reads EPEVTQTPSHQVTQMGQEVILRCVPISNHLYFYWYRQILGQKVEFLVSFYNNEISEKSEIFDDQFSVERPDGSNFTLKIRSTKLEDSAMYFCASRFASRETQYFGPGTRLLVL.

The sample holds a few counts of this clone. This chain links TRBV9 with TRBJ2-2; TRBD2 aligns across 12 bases. The CDR3 runs 15 residues. In germline, CDR1 is SGDLS, CDR2 YYNGEE. Trimming took 4 bases from V and 6 from J; bases not matched to a gene: 4. The CDR3 DNA follows: TGTGCCAGCAGCTTACTAGCGGGGGGAGCCGGGGAGCTGTTTTTT. Translating it yields CASSLLAGGAGELFF.

The chain recombines TRBV11-2 with TRBJ2-7; D is uncertain. Germline values: CDR1 SGHAT, CDR2 FQNNGV. This CDR3 spans 13 amino acids. V was trimmed by 1 base and J by 3 bases, leaving 7 bases between them. As DNA, the CDR3 is TGTGCCAGCAGCTTAGGGCCCAACTACGAGCAGTACTTC. Encoded protein: CASSLGPNYEQYF.

This chain uses TRBV7-2 with TRBJ1-5; D perhaps matches TRBD1 (5 bases). V was trimmed by 1 base and J by 4 bases, leaving 20 bases between them. From germline, CDR1 is SGHTA and CDR2 FQGNSA. This CDR3 comprises 18 residues. The CDR3 nucleotides read TGTGCCAGCAGCTTAGTAGGGGCCCGAAGCATACTGAATCAGCCCCAGCATTTT. This sequence encodes CASSLVGARSILNQPQHF.

The chain employs TRBV7-8 and TRBJ2-1; 7 bases agree with TRBD1. Trimming took 7 bases from V and 1 from J; bases not matched to a gene: 7. The CDR3 has 15 residues. Germline assignment: CDR1 SGHVS and CDR2 FQNEAQ. CDR3 in amino acids: CASTSPTGSYNEQFF. DNA of the CDR3: TGTGCCAGCACGTCTCCGACAGGGTCCTACAATGAGCAGTTCTTC.

As for this clone: The junction departs from the called germline gene at one end, perhaps through a read error. The sample holds other DNA sequences that translate to the same CDR3. The chain couples TRBV10-3 to TRBJ2-7, with D perhaps matching TRBD2 (8 bases). The CDR3 length is 16 residues. In germline, CDR1 is ENHRY, CDR2 SYGVKD. CDR3 in amino acids: CAISDGRGDRENEQYF. The DNA for the CDR3 is TGCGCCATCAGTGACGGGAGGGGTGACAGGGAAAACGAGCAGTACTTC.

The CDR3 reads CATQRTRGNYGYTF. The CDR3 DNA follows: TGTGCCACCCAGCGGACAAGGGGGAACTATGGCTACACCTTC. The chain has TRBV6-5 and TRBJ1-2, with a tentative D call TRBD1 (6 bases). Between the trimmed V and J ends, which lost 10 bases and 2 bases, there was a span of 17 bases. The germline V gene has CDR1 MNHEY and CDR2 SVGAGI. The CDR3 is made up of 14 amino acids.

The chain recombines TRBV2 with TRBJ1-5; D gene uncertain. V gave up 3 bases and J gave up 0 bases, with 6 bases separating them. The CDR3 runs to 14 residues. The germline gives CDR1 SNHLY, CDR2 FYNNEI. CDR3 nucleotide sequence: TGTGCCAGCAGTGATCCTGTTAGCAATCAGCCCCAGCATTTT. It is translated as CASSDPVSNQPQHF.

V gene TRBV2 combines with J gene TRBJ1-2; 7 bases align to TRBD1. V shed 9 bases, J shed 4 bases, and the junction held 5 bases outside the gene matches. The germline V gene has CDR1 SNHLY and CDR2 FYNNEI. There are 12 residues in the CDR3. CDR3 sequence: CASTRGTYGYTF. CDR3 DNA sequence: TGTGCCAGTACCAGGGGGACCTATGGCTACACCTTC.

This clone appeared a few times. The chain couples TRBV30 to TRBJ1-6; possibly TRBD1 for D (6 bases). V lost 3 bases and J lost 9, with 12 bases in between. This CDR3 comprises 13 residues. Germline V lookup: CDR1 GTSNPN, CDR2 SVGIG (reference sequence). CDR3 sequence reads: CAWSLKGVSPLHF. CDR3 nucleotides: TGTGCCTGGAGCTTAAAGGGGGTTTCACCCCTCCACTTT. The full variable domain, in which reference TRBV30 and TRBJ1-6 provide the parts outside the CDR3, is SQTIHQWPATLVQPVGSPLSLECTVEGTSNPNLYWYRQAAGRGLQLLFYSVGIGQISSEVPQNLSASRPQDRQFILSSKKLLLSDSGFYLCAWSLKGVSPLHFGNGTRLTVT.

This rearrangement joins TRBV5-1 to TRBJ2-1; perhaps TRBD1 as D (6 bases). This CDR3 has 12 residues. CDR1 and CDR2 from the germline V gene are SGHRS and YFSETQ. Deletions cut 4 bases from V and 5 bases from J, with 7 bases between. The CDR3 coding sequence is TGCGCCAGCAGCCCAGGGGACAATGAGCAGTTCTTC. As protein: CASSPGDNEQFF.

This rearrangement joins TRBV25-1 to TRBJ1-4; no reliable D call. The CDR3 consists of 11 residues. CDR1 and CDR2 from the germline V gene are MGHDK and SYGVNS. Trimming left V 2 bases short and J 8 bases short, with 3 bases between. CDR3 loop: CASSELEKLFF. Here the CDR3 DNA reads TGTGCCAGCAGTGAACTAGAAAAACTGTTTTTT.

The rearrangement joins TRBV19 to TRBJ1-3; 8 nucleotides agree with TRBD1. After removal of 6 bases from V and 8 bases from J, the junction contained 12 bases not matched to a gene. The length of the CDR3 is 15 residues. Germline lookup yields CDR1 LNHDA and CDR2 SQIVND (reference sequence). CDR3 DNA: TGTGCCAGTAGCGAGGGGACAGGCGATCCATACACCATATATTTT. Protein sequence: CASSEGTGDPYTIYF. Filled out from reference TRBV19 and TRBJ1-3, the complete variable domain reads DGGITQSPKYLFRKEGQNVTLSCEQNLNHDAMYWYRQDPGQGLRLIYYSQIVNDFQKGDIAEGYSVSREKKESFPLTVTSAQKNPTAFYLCASSEGTGDPYTIYFGEGSWLTVV.

The chain employs TRBV7-2 and TRBJ1-1; a possible D gene is TRBD1 (5 bases). Trimming stripped 7 bases from V and 5 bases from J, with 14 bases between. The CDR3 is 13 amino acids. Germline CDR1 SGHTA, CDR2 FQGNSA. CDR3 amino acids: CASITIRGTEAFF. CDR3 nucleotides: TGTGCCAGCATCACAATAAGGGGAACTGAAGCTTTCTTT.

This sequence joins TRBV15 and TRBJ1-3; a possible D gene is TRBD1 (6 bases). The CDR3 length is 15 residues. CDR1 LNHNV and CDR2 YYDKDF come from the germline V gene (reference sequence). V dropped 0 bases and J dropped 2 bases, with 8 bases sitting between them. DNA of the CDR3: TGTGCCACCAGCAGAGACAGGGGACCTGGAAACACCATATATTTT. This encodes CATSRDRGPGNTIYF.

The genes are TRBV4-3 and TRBJ2-7; 8 bases agree with TRBD1. The germline gives CDR1 LGHNA, CDR2 YSLEER. V gave up 4 bases and J gave up 2 bases; unmatched junction bases: 4. The CDR3 extends over 14 amino acids. The CDR3 sequence: CASSRDRGAYEQYF. CDR3 in DNA: TGCGCCAGCAGCCGAGACAGGGGCGCCTACGAGCAGTACTTC.

The chain joins TRBV5-6 to TRBJ2-6; 10 bases are a match to TRBD1. V lost 2 bases and J lost 2; bases outside the gene matches: 7. Germline assignment: CDR1 SGHDT and CDR2 YYEEEE. The CDR3 is 18 residues long. As DNA, the CDR3 is TGTGCCAGCAGCTTACCGGGACAGGGGATTGCTGGGGCCAACGTCCTGACTTTC. Translated, it gives CASSLPGQGIAGANVLTF. Filled out from reference TRBV5-6 and TRBJ2-6, the complete variable domain reads DAGVTQSPTHLIKTRGQQVTLRCSPKSGHDTVSWYQQALGQGPQFIFQYYEEEERQRGNFPDRFSGHQFPNYSSELNVNALLLGDSALYLCASSLPGQGIAGANVLTFGAGSRLTVL.